Listed below are T cell receptor beta chains from one sample, sequenced in a study of CD8 T cells in Susac syndrome. TCRdb reprocessed the immunoSEQ multiplex PCR reads via MiXCR and lists one record per CDR3 protein. The sample has around 160,000 distinct CDR3 sequences, around 96% seen once; the top ten hold over 0.12%. The sequenced material came from CD4+ T cells from PBMCs. The receptors stem from a human donor in good health. Both conserved end residues are part of each CDR3. The D gene is left open where the match is weak. Only some rows state a clone size, as once, few, many or a class for expanded clones.

>.|.|TRBJ2-7|TRBV11-2
TGTGCCAGCAGCTTTAGTCGAGGGGTCCGGGGAGGCTACGAGCAGTACTTC
CASSFSRGVRGGYEQYF
>once|TRBD1|TRBJ1-3|TRBV9
TGTGCCAGCAGCCCCCGGACAGGGCCCAACACCATATATTTT
CASSPRTGPNTIYF
>.|.|TRBJ2-3|TRBV7-9
TGTGCCAGCAGCCGAGGGGGGAGAGATACGCAGTATTTT
CASSRGGRDTQYF
>once|.|TRBJ2-5|TRBV20-1
TGCAGTGGGTTAGCGGTGGGACAAGAGACCCAGTACTTC
CSGLAVGQETQYF
>.|.|TRBJ1-2|TRBV30
TGTGCCTGGAGTGTGAAGGGTTATGGCTACACCTTC
CAWSVKGYGYTF
>.|TRBD2|TRBJ2-2|TRBV3-1
TGTGCCAGCAGCTCCCAACCCAGCGGGGGACAGAACACCGGGGAGCTGTTTTTT
CASSSQPSGGQNTGELFF
>.|TRBD1|TRBJ2-2|TRBV24-1
TGTGCCACCAGCCCGGGACAGGGACACACCGGGGAGCTGTTTTTT
CATSPGQGHTGELFF
>.|.|TRBJ1-5|TRBV28
TGTGCCAGCAGATATAGCAATCAGCCCCAGCATTTT
CASRYSNQPQHF
>.|.|TRBJ1-2|TRBV24-1
TGTGCCACCAGTGATTCAAGGCTTAACTATGGCTACACCTTC
CATSDSRLNYGYTF
>.|TRBD1|TRBJ2-7|TRBV7-2
TGTGCCAGCAGCTACAGACGCCCGGGACAGAGGTCCTCCTACGAGCAGTACTTC
CASSYRRPGQRSSYEQYF
>.|TRBD2|TRBJ2-3|TRBV27
TGTGCCAGCAGTCGTTCCCTAGCGGGGCTCACAGATACGCAGTATTTT
CASSRSLAGLTDTQYF